This record covers a single T cell receptor beta chain. Its recognized antigen is unknown. No base-level quality is on record; no much larger clone is a single base apart. Compared with germline, V lacks 2 bases and J lacks 3 bases; bases without a gene match: 5. The CDR3, from cysteine to phenylalanine, totals 14 residues. Only CDR3 DNA is held: 42 bases, read in frame from base 1. CDR1 and CDR2, per the germline V gene, are SGHRS and YFSETQ. The sample originates from a study of blood T cell repertoires in COVID-19 (dated by TCRdb to 2018 to 2021). About the full investigation: Samples from collaborators originated in the United States, Italy and Spain and spanned both the acute and convalescent phases of COVID-19. A de-identified subject ID, COVID-19 status, age in years and sex were almost always included in the sample metadata. Deeply sampled blood TCRbeta repertoires from subjects exposed to, actively infected with, or recovered from COVID-19 were included in the dataset. Where available, HLA class I and class II types were obtained from metadata supplied by the sample provider rather than from assay-based typing. The samples were drawn from the first 160 participants of the ongoing ImmuneRACE study and from 1,254 subjects provided by 6 global collaborators. The repertoires were released in a freely available public database meant as a resource for research on the immune response to SARS-CoV-2. The prospective study material was composed of cDNA or gDNA derived from T cells, B-cell-depleted T cells, or PBMCs. Study-wide conclusions, independent of this receptor: The amount of clinical and demographic metadata varied by source and participant and was provided uncurated.

Each collaborating institution followed its own protocols to collect whole blood in K2EDTA tubes. For TCRbeta analysis, collaborators shipped samples as frozen whole blood, isolated PBMCs, or DNA extracted from either of those sample types. TCRbeta CDR3 regions were amplified from genomic DNA by means of the immunoSEQ Assay, a bias-controlled multiplex PCR. Per the original workflow: The number of nucleated cells in each sample was estimated from the amplification of reference gene primers within the assay. To quantify the absolute abundance of each unique TCRbeta CDR3 rearrangement, sequence reads were collapsed and filtered. For each sample, productive Simpson clonality was calculated as the square root of Simpson's diversity index across productive rearrangements. The immuneACCESS repertoire file appears here via TCRdb, limited to in-frame rearrangements. These files lack a portion of the clones; in checked studies, under half of the deficit traces to unresolved V genes, and the cause of the others is not known. V, J and clone size are taken as reported in that table, and D and trimming were inferred from the DNA itself. The sample includes some 97,000 clones, with around four fifths observed a single time. 9.5% to 13% of the sample rests with the top ten.

The chain is encoded by TRBV5-1 joined to TRBJ2-7, with 7 middle bases fitting TRBD1. Sequencing used peripheral blood. The sequence derives from a woman aged 70-85 years with acute or convalescent COVID-19. The CDR3 corresponds to CASSLGTVSYEQYF. The bases read TGCGCCAGCAGCTTAGGGACAGTAAGCTACGAGCAGTACTTC.